The 4 T cell receptor beta chains presented below share a single source sample, sequenced in a study of T cell responses to AZD1222 COVID-19 vaccine. Only in-frame clones appear in the TCRdb table, and some are missing; sequencing was by immunoSEQ multiplex PCR. The sample has approximately 82,000 clones; 85% to 95% are singletons. Sequencing used peripheral blood, obtained on day 0 of AZD1222 vaccination. Every receptor here comes from an adult in good health.

CDR3 in amino acids: CASSSDYSYNSPLHF. CDR3 sequence (DNA): TGTGCCAGCTCATCCGATTATTCCTATAATTCACCCCTCCACTTT. This chain joins TRBV18 and TRBJ1-6; no clear D. This CDR3 has 15 amino acids. V was trimmed by 5 bases and J by 1 base, leaving 9 bases between them. The germline CDR1 and CDR2 sequences are KGHSH and LQKENI.

This chain links TRBV7-8 with TRBJ2-1; tentatively, D is TRBD1 or TRBD2 (5 bases each). V lost 2 bases and J 2 bases, leaving 13 bases between the germline ends. CDR3 length: 16 amino acids. Germline CDR1 is SGHVS and CDR2 is FQNEAQ. The CDR3 sequence: CASSLIGGLAYNEQFF. The CDR3 coding sequence is TGTGCCAGCAGCTTAATTGGGGGTTTGGCCTACAATGAGCAGTTCTTC.

The chain recombines TRBV7-8 with TRBJ1-5; a weak D match, TRBD1 (6 bases). Germline V CDR1 and CDR2: SGHVS, FQNEAQ. CDR3 length: 13 amino acids. Trimming took off 6 bases at V and 5 bases at J, with 11 bases between the two ends. The CDR3 DNA reads as TGTGCCAGCAGTTACAGGGTGGATCAGCCCCAGCATTTT. Translation: CASSYRVDQPQHF.

The CDR3: CASSLYRGMGYGYTF. DNA for the CDR3: TGTGCCAGCAGTTTATACAGGGGAATGGGCTATGGCTACACCTTC. The V and J genes are TRBV6-5 and TRBJ1-2; 7 bases map to TRBD1. The V gene end was trimmed by 4 bases and the J gene end by 4 bases; junction bases not matched to a gene: 9. The CDR3 extends over 15 amino acids. CDR1 MNHEY and CDR2 SVGAGI come from the germline V gene.